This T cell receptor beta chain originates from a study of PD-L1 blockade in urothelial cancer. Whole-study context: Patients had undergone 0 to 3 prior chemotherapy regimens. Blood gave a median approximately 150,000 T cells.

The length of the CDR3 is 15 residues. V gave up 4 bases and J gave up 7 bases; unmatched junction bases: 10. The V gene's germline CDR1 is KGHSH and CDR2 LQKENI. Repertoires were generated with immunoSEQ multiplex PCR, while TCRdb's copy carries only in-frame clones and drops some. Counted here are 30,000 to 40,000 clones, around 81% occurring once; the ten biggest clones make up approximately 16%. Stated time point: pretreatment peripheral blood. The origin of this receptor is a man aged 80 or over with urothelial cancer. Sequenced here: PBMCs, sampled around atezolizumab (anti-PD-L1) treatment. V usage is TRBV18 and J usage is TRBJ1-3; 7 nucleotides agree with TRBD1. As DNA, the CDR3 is TGTGCCAGCTCACTCCCGGACAGGAAAGGGAACACCATATATTTT. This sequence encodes CASSLPDRKGNTIYF.